This T cell receptor (beta chain) was recovered during a study of shared clonotypes between healthy human individuals. Sequencing was at deep level. Profiling relied on immunoSEQ multiplex PCR, and the TCRdb table lists in-frame clones only, not all of them. The sample consists of roughly 2,500,000 clones, under 95% of them appearing once. Study-wide results and limits: Naive CD4 clonotypes overlapped across a handful of donors at around 4.7%. Naive subsets typically showed greater estimated richness than memory subsets.

Regarding this clone: Antigen unknown.

Germline CDR1 reads MDHEN; CDR2 reads SYDVKM. The CDR3 loop spans 15 amino acids. Trimming shortened V by 4 bases and J by 4 bases, and 16 bases separated the two germline ends. The clonotype was recovered from a man between 18 and 35 years old in good health. Some clones in this sample may be carry-over from other donors' samples. The gene calls are TRBV28 and TRBJ2-5, with D tentatively TRBD2 (7 bases). The sample taken for sequencing was naive CD4+ T cells from PBMCs. The subset denotes: CD45RA+ positively selected. CDR3 protein: CASSSGGQGRETQYF. CDR3 nucleotides: TGTGCCAGCAGTTCCGGGGGGCAGGGTAGAGAGACCCAGTACTTC. The full variable domain, with the rest looked up from reference TRBV28 and TRBJ2-5, is DVKVTQSSRYLVKRTGEKVFLECVQDMDHENMFWYRQDPGLGLRLIYFSYDVKMKEKGDIPEGYSVSREKKERFSLILESASTNQTSMYLCASSSGGQGRETQYFGPGTRLLVL.